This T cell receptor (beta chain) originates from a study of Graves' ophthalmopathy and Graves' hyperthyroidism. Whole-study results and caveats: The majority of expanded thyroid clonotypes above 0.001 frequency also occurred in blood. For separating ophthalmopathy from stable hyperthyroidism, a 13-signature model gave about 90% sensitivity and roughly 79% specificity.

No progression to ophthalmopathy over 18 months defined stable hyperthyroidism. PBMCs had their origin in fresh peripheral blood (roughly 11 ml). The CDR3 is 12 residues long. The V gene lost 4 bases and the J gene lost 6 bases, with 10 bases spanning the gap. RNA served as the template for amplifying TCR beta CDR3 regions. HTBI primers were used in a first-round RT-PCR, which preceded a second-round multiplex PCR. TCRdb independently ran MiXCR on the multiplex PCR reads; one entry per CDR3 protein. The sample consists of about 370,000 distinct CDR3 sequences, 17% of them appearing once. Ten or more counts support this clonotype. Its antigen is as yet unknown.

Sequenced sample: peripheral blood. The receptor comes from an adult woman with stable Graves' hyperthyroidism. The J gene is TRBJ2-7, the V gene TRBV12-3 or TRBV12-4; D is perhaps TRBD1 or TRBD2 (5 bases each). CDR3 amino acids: CASSSLGVEQYF. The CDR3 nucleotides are TGTGCCAGCAGTTCTCTGGGGGTCGAGCAGTACTTC.